What follows are 18 T cell receptor beta chains derived from one specimen sequenced in a study of T cell clonality in common variable immunodeficiency. Using immunoSEQ multiplex PCR, the repertoire was profiled, and TCRdb retains in-frame clones only, with some absent. The sample includes about 30,000 clones, none of them occurring once. The material sequenced was peripheral blood mononuclear cells. All receptors derive from a person aged 18 to 70 in good health.

By proportion, this clone is medium-sized (0.01 to 0.1%). The read is 3 residues too short to cover the CDR3 end, so that end is filled in from the germline J gene. The rearrangement links TRBV5-5 to TRBJ1-4; 8 positions agree with TRBD1. Unmatched junction bases numbered 6, after V lost 4 bases and J lost 4 bases. Germline assignment: CDR1 SGHKS and CDR2 YYEKEE (reference sequence). The CDR3 covers 15 residues. The covered CDR3 bases are TGTGCCAGCAGCCATACAGGGGGTGGTAATGAAAAA. Translating it yields CASSHTGGGNEK. The whole CDR3 protein is CASSHTGGGNEKLFF.

This clone was seen at least ten times. The read falls 3 residues short of the CDR3 end, and the missing part is taken from the germline J gene. V usage is TRBV28 and J usage is TRBJ2-5; D is possibly TRBD2 (5 bases). Germline V CDR1 and CDR2: MDHEN, SYDVKM. This CDR3 region has 15 residues. Trimming took off 2 bases at V and 7 bases at J, with 17 bases between the two ends. The sequenced part of the CDR3 DNA is TGTGCCAGCAGTTTAGGGAGACTCGGACGGGGGACC. Its protein is CASSLGRLGRGT. The entire CDR3 protein is CASSLGRLGRGTQYF.

This clone was recorded many times. Read sequence stops 3 residues before the CDR3 end, and the germline J gene provides the missing end. The chain combines TRBV20-1 with TRBJ2-7; maybe TRBD1 (6 bases). In germline, CDR1 is DFQATT, CDR2 SNEGSKA (reference sequence). Deletions cut 1 base from V and 1 base from J, with 11 bases between. The CDR3 is made up of 14 amino acids. The CDR3 here is CSARAPTGSYEQYF. The sequenced CDR3 bases are TGCAGTGCTAGAGCGCCGACAGGATCCTACGAG.

This clone was observed many times. The DNA ends 3 residues before the CDR3 does, and the rest of the CDR3 is filled in from the germline J gene. This rearrangement joins TRBV20-1 to TRBJ2-1; 8 nucleotides agree with TRBD2. The CDR3 extends over 18 amino acids. V lost 1 base and J lost 0; bases outside the gene matches: 11. Germline V gives CDR1 DFQATT, CDR2 SNEGSKA (reference sequence). The CDR3 DNA, read in part, is TGCAGTGCTAGAGTTTCTCAGGGCAGCGGGGGCTCCTACAATGAG. It codes for CSARVSQGSGGSYNE. The entire CDR3 sequence reads CSARVSQGSGGSYNEQFF.

This clone has more than one count but fewer than ten. CDR3 in amino acids: CASSRGAGGIYTQYF. Incomplete CDR3 DNA: TGTGCCAGCAGCCGTGGAGCGGGGGGAATATATACG. This sequence joins TRBV5-6 and TRBJ2-3; 9 bases agree with TRBD2. Read data end 3 residues before the CDR3 end; the end is taken from the germline J gene. Germline V gives CDR1 SGHDT, CDR2 YYEEEE. V shed 4 bases and J 7 bases; nucleotides not matched to a gene: 10. The CDR3 extends over 15 amino acids.

This clone was recorded a few times. The CDR3 is cut off 3 residues early in the read; its end comes from the germline J gene. The rearrangement links TRBV19 to TRBJ1-1; 9 bases map to TRBD1. Trimming cost V 5 bases and J 3 bases; bases outside gene matches: 7. The germline gives CDR1 LNHDA, CDR2 SQIVND (reference sequence). CDR3 length: 15 residues. This CDR3 reads CASSFRTGEDTEAFF. The DNA read from the CDR3 is TGTGCCAGTAGTTTCCGGACAGGGGAAGACACTGAA.

The sample holds many counts of this clone. The read comes to an end 3 residues before the CDR3 does, leaving the germline J gene to fill in the end. J is TRBJ2-1 and V is TRBV20-1; a possible D gene is TRBD1 (7 bases). The CDR3 length is 14 residues. The V gene's germline CDR1 is DFQATT and CDR2 SNEGSKA (reference sequence). The CDR3 loop reads CRATVGGQYNEQFF. The CDR3 DNA, read in part, is TGCAGGGCCACGGTGGGGGGACAGTACAATGAG.

This clone occurred many times. The sequenced CDR3 bases are TGTGCCAGCTCACCAATCCCAGTTGCTAATGAAAAA. As protein: CASSPIPVANEK. The whole CDR3 is CASSPIPVANEKLFF. The rearrangement joins TRBV18 to TRBJ1-4; unclear D gene. The sequence runs out 3 residues before the end of the CDR3; the remainder is reconstructed from the germline J gene. V was shortened by 2 bases and J by 3 bases, with 10 bases between the two germline ends. CDR3 length equals 15 residues. CDR1 is KGHSH and CDR2 is LQKENI in the germline V gene.

This clone was seen repeatedly, ten times or more. The read terminates 3 residues ahead of where the CDR3 ends, so the germline J gene completes it. V is TRBV28 and J is TRBJ2-1; D gene unclear. The germline gives CDR1 MDHEN, CDR2 SYDVKM. V was pared by 7 bases and J by 3 bases, with 4 bases between. The CDR3 spans 11 residues. The CDR3 spells CASNYYNEQFF. The part of the CDR3 DNA that was read is TGTGCCAGCAATTACTACAATGAG.

In its sample, this clone was seen many times. Sequencing ends 3 residues short of the CDR3 end; the germline J gene provides the rest. The genes are TRBV20-1 and TRBJ2-5; 7 bases are a match to TRBD2. Germline V CDR1 and CDR2: DFQATT, SNEGSKA (reference sequence). The CDR3 has 15 residues. The J segment lost 1 base and the V segment lost 4 bases, leaving 9 bases of the junction unmatched. CDR3 DNA (partial): TGCAGTGCTACCCCCCGGCGGGGGACCCAAGAGACC. Its translation is CSATPRRGTQET. The whole CDR3 protein reads CSATPRRGTQETQYF.

In this sample, this clone turned up many times. The read falls 3 residues short of the CDR3 end, and the missing part is taken from the germline J gene. V is TRBV5-4 and J is TRBJ2-1, with D tentatively TRBD2 (5 bases). Per the germline V gene, CDR1 is SGHNT and CDR2 is YYREEE (reference sequence). V was trimmed by 0 bases and J by 8 bases, leaving 15 bases between them. The CDR3 length is 15 residues. CDR3 sequence: CASSLVNGVGDEQFF. The sequenced CDR3 bases are TGTGCCAGCAGCTTGGTTAACGGGGTGGGTGATGAG.

This clone has a count of ten or more. Read coverage stops 3 residues before the CDR3 terminus; the germline J gene supplies the remainder. This rearrangement joins TRBV7-3 to TRBJ1-2; 9 bases are a match to TRBD1. V shed 4 bases and J 7 bases; nucleotides not matched to a gene: 19. This CDR3 contains 18 residues. Germline CDR1 is SGHTA and CDR2 is FQGTGA. CDR3 loop: CASSSQGGQGRSGVGYTF. CDR3 DNA, as far as it was read: TGTGCCAGCAGCTCCCAGGGAGGACAGGGGAGGTCGGGGGTTGGC.

This clone was found many times. The CDR3 end is not reached by the read, which stops 3 residues before it; the germline J gene fills it in. V gene TRBV20-1 combines with J gene TRBJ1-5, with D unclear. V lost 5 bases to trimming and J lost 3 bases, with 14 bases between them. This CDR3 is built from 14 residues. Germline V lookup: CDR1 DFQATT, CDR2 SNEGSKA (reference sequence). The covered CDR3 bases are TGCAGTGCTCCTGGCAGGATCCCCAATCAGCCC. Translated: CSAPGRIPNQP. The complete CDR3 protein is CSAPGRIPNQPQHF.

This clone showed up many times. The sequence runs out 3 residues before the end of the CDR3; the remainder is reconstructed from the germline J gene. V gene TRBV5-1 combines with J gene TRBJ2-5, with 8 bases fitting TRBD2. V gave up 4 bases and J gave up 5 bases; unmatched junction bases: 10. CDR1 and CDR2 from the germline V gene are SGHRS and YFSETQ. The CDR3 runs to 15 residues. Here the CDR3 reads CASSRTGGWVETQYF. The covered CDR3 bases are TGCGCCAGCAGCAGAACGGGGGGGTGGGTCGAGACC.

In its sample, this clone was seen many times. The CDR3 extends 3 residues past the end of the read, so its final part is completed from the germline J gene. The V call is TRBV28, the J call TRBJ2-7; D is uncertain. Trimming cost V 4 bases and J 3 bases, with 4 bases left between them. The CDR3 covers 11 residues. Germline CDR1 MDHEN, CDR2 SYDVKM. The CDR3 region is CASSSLYEQYF. The sequenced CDR3 bases are TGTGCCAGCAGTTCCCTCTACGAG.

This clone was seen ten or more times. The read halts 3 residues ahead of the CDR3 end, with the missing end drawn from the germline J gene. The rearrangement links TRBV13 to TRBJ1-5; 7 nucleotides match TRBD1. This CDR3 is built from 13 residues. With 5 bases clipped from V and 4 bases from J, the junction kept 2 bases outside the gene matches. The germline V gene encodes CDR1 PRHDT and CDR2 FYEKMQ (reference sequence). Here the CDR3 reads CASSEQGNQPQHF. The covered CDR3 bases are TGTGCCAGCAGCGAACAGGGGAATCAGCCC.

This clone was detected only a few times. The read ends 3 residues early relative to the CDR3; the germline J gene fills the gap. The chain carries TRBV7-2 and TRBJ2-7, with TRBD2 matching over 12 bases. The germline CDR1 and CDR2 sequences are SGHTA and FQGNSA. The CDR3 runs 15 residues. Losses at the gene ends were 2 bases for V and 6 bases for J; bases not matched to a gene: 5. Incomplete CDR3 DNA: TGTGCCAGCAGCTTACTAGCGGGGGGGCCCGGCGAG. Protein product: CASSLLAGGPGE. In full, the CDR3 is CASSLLAGGPGEQYF.

This clone has at least ten counts. The read ends 3 residues shy of where the CDR3 ends; the end is completed using the germline J gene. V usage is TRBV7-6 and J usage is TRBJ2-3; 7 bases align to TRBD2. The CDR3 sequence is 16 residues long. V gave up 5 bases and J gave up 1 base; unmatched junction bases: 9. Germline values: CDR1 SGHVS, CDR2 FNYEAQ. Incomplete CDR3 DNA: TGTGCCAGCAGCCCAAGAATCACTAGCGGCACAGATACG. It codes for CASSPRITSGTDT. The full CDR3 protein reads CASSPRITSGTDTQYF.